This section outlines one T cell receptor (beta chain) sequence together with its context. Those enrolled in Seattle joined during active infection and were followed longitudinally afterward. J gave up 6 bases and V 6 bases, and 6 bases lay outside the gene matches. Per the germline V gene, CDR1 is MNHEY and CDR2 is SVGAGI. The CDR3 loop spans 14 amino acids. These data are taken from a study of blood T cell repertoires in COVID-19. Study-level information: Acute-phase and convalescent COVID-19 samples originated in the United States, Italy and Spain. PBMCs, B-cell-depleted T cells, or T cells were the source of the cDNA or gDNA that made up the material.

Per the original methods: Nucleated cell number was recorded as an estimate derived from reference gene primer amplification. The repertoire was sequenced with immunoSEQ multiplex PCR; TCRdb's copy has only in-frame clones and lacks some. The V and J calls and clone size come from that table; D and trimming were worked out from the DNA. The sample yields 250,000 to 350,000 clones, approximately 83% seen once. The sample taken for sequencing was peripheral blood. The chain combines TRBV6-5 with TRBJ1-1; 11 bases fit TRBD1. The TCR was taken from a person between 65 and 79 years old with COVID-19, enrolled during active disease. This CDR3 is CASRRTGGDSEAFF. CDR3 DNA sequence: TGTGCCAGCAGGAGGACAGGGGGCGACTCTGAAGCTTTCTTT.